Below are 6 T cell receptor beta chains sequenced from a single sample in a study of T-cell memory formation after mild COVID-19. TCRdb called the 5' RACE reads again in MiXCR, with one record for every CDR3 protein. Of 45,000 to 65,000 distinct CDR3 sequences listed, 9.5% are singletons. The sample comprised PBMCs or a T cell subset sorted from them (not recorded which). These receptors were collected from a man younger than 35 who had mild COVID-19 (a few samples of this study predate the infection). Cell type and time point are not known.

This clonotype was recorded at least ten times. This chain uses TRBV12-3 or TRBV12-4 with TRBJ2-3, with TRBD1 as a possible D gene (7 bases). The CDR3 extends over 15 amino acids. V dropped 5 bases and J dropped 12 bases, with 24 bases sitting between them. CDR3 residues: CASSRTGEGSGNQYF. CDR3 DNA: TGTGCCAGCAGTCGCACAGGGGAAGGTAGCGGAAATCAGTATTTT.

V gene TRBV3-2 combines with J gene TRBJ2-3; the listed D gene, TRBD1, was not tested against the DNA. TRBV3-2 is deemed a pseudogene. The CDR3 runs to 17 residues. The CDR3 DNA reads TGTGCCAGCAGCCAAGAAGAATTACAGGACTACACAGATACGCAGTATTTT. It is translated as CASSQEELQDYTDTQYF.

The chain recombines TRBV5-1 with TRBJ2-3; 7 bases map to TRBD1. In germline, CDR1 is SGHRS, CDR2 YFSETQ. V was pared by 5 bases and J by 1 base, with 4 bases of the junction left unmatched. There are 14 residues in the CDR3. Here the CDR3 DNA reads TGCGCCAGCAGTCGGGACAGTGGCACAGATACGCAGTATTTT. Translation: CASSRDSGTDTQYF.

This clonotype was observed many times. The J gene is TRBJ2-1, the V gene TRBV12-3 or TRBV12-4; the match to TRBD2 covers 12 bases. CDR3 size: 15 residues. With V trimmed by 6 bases and J by 5 bases, 5 bases remained unmatched. The CDR3 DNA reads TGTGCCAGCAGCCCGACTAGCGGGGGAAACAATGAGCAGTTCTTC. It yields the protein CASSPTSGGNNEQFF.

This CDR3 reads CASQDRVPQPQHF. DNA for the CDR3: TGTGCCAGCCAAGACAGGGTCCCTCAGCCCCAGCATTTT. This chain connects TRBV2 to TRBJ1-5; 7 bases line up with TRBD1. V lost 8 bases, J lost 6 bases, and 7 bases stayed unmatched. This CDR3 contains 13 residues. CDR1 and CDR2 (germline): SNHLY, FYNNEI.

This clonotype was seen only a few times. The rearrangement links TRBV20-1 to TRBJ1-1; no definite D call. Trimming removed 0 bases at V and 0 bases at J, with 8 bases between. The CDR3 is made up of 14 amino acids. CDR1 and CDR2 from the germline V gene are DFQATT and SNEGSKA (reference sequence). CDR3 nucleotides: TGCAGTGCTAGAGATAAGGGCTTGAACACTGAAGCTTTCTTT. Translation gives CSARDKGLNTEAFF.